The 5 T cell receptor beta chains reported below all come from one sample, sequenced in a study of shared clonotypes between healthy human individuals. TCRdb keeps only in-frame clones here, not all; method: immunoSEQ multiplex PCR. The profile shows some 2 million clones, about 95% of them singletons. Naive CD8 cells, CD45RO-negative and positively selected for CCR7, excluded terminally differentiated effector memory CD45RA+ cells. Material for sequencing was naive CD8+ T cells sorted from blood. The source of these receptors is a man aged 18 to 35 in good health.

This chain connects TRBV11-2 to TRBJ1-2, with D possibly TRBD1 on 5 matching bases. V was trimmed by 3 bases and J by 8 bases, leaving 16 bases between them. The CDR3 has 14 residues. Germline CDR1 SGHAT, CDR2 FQNNGV. The CDR3 nucleotides are TGTGCCAGCAGCTTCGCAGGGTTAAGTAGGGGCTACACCTTC. It specifies CASSFAGLSRGYTF.

The chain recombines TRBV27 with TRBJ2-2, with D tentatively TRBD1 or TRBD2 (5 bases each). The germline V gene encodes CDR1 MNHEY and CDR2 SMNVEV (reference sequence). Trimming stripped 2 bases from V and 7 bases from J, with 14 bases between. This CDR3 spans 15 amino acids. The CDR3 spells CASSLRDGWGGELFF. CDR3 sequence (DNA): TGTGCCAGCAGTTTAAGGGACGGATGGGGCGGGGAGCTGTTTTTT.

The count of this clone is one. The chain carries TRBV10-3 and TRBJ2-1; D gene unclear. The V end was cut by 2 bases, the J end by 0 bases, with 17 bases between. CDR1 and CDR2 from the germline V gene are ENHRY and SYGVKD. The CDR3 runs 18 residues. CDR3 region: CAISESELASSSYNEQFF. CDR3 bases: TGTGCCATCAGTGAGAGTGAGTTGGCCTCAAGCTCCTACAATGAGCAGTTCTTC.

This chain joins TRBV11-2 and TRBJ2-7; the D gene is possibly TRBD1 (6 bases). Between the trimmed V and J ends, which lost 4 bases and 3 bases, there was a span of 10 bases. The CDR3 consists of 13 residues. CDR1 and CDR2 (germline): SGHAT, FQNNGV. The CDR3 DNA is TGTGCCAGCAGCTACCAACAGGGCTACGAGCAGTACTTC. This translates into CASSYQQGYEQYF.

The CDR3: CASSLATSSNTGELFF. DNA of the CDR3: TGTGCCAGCAGCTTAGCGACTAGCTCGAACACCGGGGAGCTGTTTTTT. The chain has TRBV7-9 and TRBJ2-2; 7 bases fit TRBD2. The CDR3 loop spans 16 amino acids. V gave up 0 bases and J gave up 0 bases; unmatched junction bases: 1. Germline V lookup: CDR1 SEHNR, CDR2 FQNEAQ (reference sequence).